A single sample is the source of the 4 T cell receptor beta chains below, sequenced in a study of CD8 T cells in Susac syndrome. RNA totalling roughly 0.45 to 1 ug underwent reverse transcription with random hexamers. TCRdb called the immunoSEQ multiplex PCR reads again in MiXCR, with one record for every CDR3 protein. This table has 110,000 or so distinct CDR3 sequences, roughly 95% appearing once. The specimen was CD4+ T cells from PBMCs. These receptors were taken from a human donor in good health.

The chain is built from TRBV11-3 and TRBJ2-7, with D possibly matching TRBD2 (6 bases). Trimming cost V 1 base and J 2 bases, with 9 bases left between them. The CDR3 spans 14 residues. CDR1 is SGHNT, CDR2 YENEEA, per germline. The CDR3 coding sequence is TGTGCCAGCAGCTTAGGCGGGACCACCTACGAGCAGTACTTC. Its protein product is CASSLGGTTYEQYF.

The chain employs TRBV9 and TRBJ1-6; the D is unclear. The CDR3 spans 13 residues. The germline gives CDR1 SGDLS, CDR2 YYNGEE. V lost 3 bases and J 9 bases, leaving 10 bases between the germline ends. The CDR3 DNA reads TGTGCCAGCAGCGCCAGATGGGGTTCACCCCTCCACTTT. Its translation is CASSARWGSPLHF.

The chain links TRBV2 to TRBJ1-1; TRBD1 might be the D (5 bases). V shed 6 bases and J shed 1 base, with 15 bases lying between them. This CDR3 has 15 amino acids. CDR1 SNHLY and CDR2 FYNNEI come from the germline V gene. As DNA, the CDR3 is TGTGCCAGCAGAGGGATAAGAGACAGGAACACTGAAGCTTTCTTT. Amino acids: CASRGIRDRNTEAFF.

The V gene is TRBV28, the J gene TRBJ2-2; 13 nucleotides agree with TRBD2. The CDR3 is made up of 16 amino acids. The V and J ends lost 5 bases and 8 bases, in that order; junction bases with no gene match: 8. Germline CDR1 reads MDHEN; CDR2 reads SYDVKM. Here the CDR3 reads CASSPEGLAGFGELFF. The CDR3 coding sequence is TGTGCCAGCAGTCCAGAGGGACTAGCGGGATTTGGGGAGCTGTTTTTT.